This T cell receptor beta chain was identified in a study of blood T cell repertoires in COVID-19. Method: immunoSEQ multiplex PCR; TCRdb's copy keeps in-frame clones and lacks some. Among 80,000 to 90,000 clones listed, about four fifths were seen once. The germline V gene encodes CDR1 SEHNR and CDR2 FQNEAQ (reference sequence). The CDR3 runs to 17 residues. The ends were cut back, 5 bases at V and 4 bases at J, with 21 bases in the middle. Sequenced sample: peripheral blood. The chain is built from TRBV7-9 and TRBJ1-3; TRBD1 might be the D (6 bases). This sequence was found in a woman older than 75 with acute or convalescent COVID-19. The CDR3 DNA is TGTGCCAGCAGCCCCCAAGGATACAGGGTGGAAGGAAACACCATATATTTT. Protein product: CASSPQGYRVEGNTIYF.